This T cell receptor (beta chain) was sequenced during a study of T-cell memory formation after mild COVID-19. Study-level background: TCR clusters were largely donor specific. Study conclusions and caveats: Prior to infection, memory already included some responding clones, suggesting cross-reactive memory joined. Clones contracting across day 15 to 85 had a balanced CD4/CD8 profile; later expanding clones leaned CD4+. CD8+ contracting clones occupied EMRA, while CD4+ ones occupied mainly CM and EM.

Germline V gene data show CDR1 as DFQATT and CDR2 as SNEGSKA (reference sequence). The J segment lost 3 bases and the V segment lost 6 bases, leaving 6 bases of the junction unmatched. There are 13 residues in the CDR3. TCRdb reprocessed the 5' RACE reads with MiXCR, giving one entry per CDR3 protein. The table includes about 360,000 distinct CDR3 sequences, about an eighth detected once. In the case of this clonotype: The antigen is unknown.

This chain connects TRBV20-1 to TRBJ2-7, with 9 bases that match TRBD2. This TCR came from a young man who had mild COVID-19 (a few samples of this study predate the infection). Cell type and time point are not known. Sequenced input: PBMCs or a T cell subset sorted from them (not recorded which). The CDR3: CSATTAGGYEQYV. In nucleotides, the CDR3 is TGCAGTGCCACCACAGCGGGGGGCTACGAGCAGTACGTC.